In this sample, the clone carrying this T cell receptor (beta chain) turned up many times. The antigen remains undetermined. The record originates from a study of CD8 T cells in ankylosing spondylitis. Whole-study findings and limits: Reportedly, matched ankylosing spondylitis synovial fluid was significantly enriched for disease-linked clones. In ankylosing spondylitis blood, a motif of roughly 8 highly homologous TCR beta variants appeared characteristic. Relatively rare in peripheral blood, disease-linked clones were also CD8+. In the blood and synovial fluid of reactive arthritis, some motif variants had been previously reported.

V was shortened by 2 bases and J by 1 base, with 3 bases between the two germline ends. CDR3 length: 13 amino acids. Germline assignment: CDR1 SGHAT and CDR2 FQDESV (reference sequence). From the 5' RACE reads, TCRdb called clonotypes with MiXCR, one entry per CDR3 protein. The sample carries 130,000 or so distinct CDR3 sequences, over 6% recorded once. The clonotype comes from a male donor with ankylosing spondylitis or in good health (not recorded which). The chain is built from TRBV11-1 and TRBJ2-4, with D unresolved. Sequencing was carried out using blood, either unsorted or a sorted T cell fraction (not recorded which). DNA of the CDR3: TGTGCCAGCAGCTTAAGGGCCAAAAACATTCAGTACTTC. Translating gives CASSLRAKNIQYF.